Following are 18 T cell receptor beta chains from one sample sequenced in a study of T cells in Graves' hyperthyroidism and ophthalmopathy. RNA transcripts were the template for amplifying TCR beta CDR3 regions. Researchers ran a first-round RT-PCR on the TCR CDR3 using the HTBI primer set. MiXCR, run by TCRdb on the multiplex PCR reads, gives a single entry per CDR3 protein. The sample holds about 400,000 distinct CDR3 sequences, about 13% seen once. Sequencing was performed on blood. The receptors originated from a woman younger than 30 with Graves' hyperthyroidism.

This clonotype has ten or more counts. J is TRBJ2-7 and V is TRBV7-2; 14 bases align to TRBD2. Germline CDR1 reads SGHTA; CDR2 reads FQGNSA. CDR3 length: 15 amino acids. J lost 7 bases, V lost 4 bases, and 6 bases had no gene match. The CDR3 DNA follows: TGTGCCAGCAGCTCGGGACTAGCGGGAGTACATGAGCAGTACTTC. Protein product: CASSSGLAGVHEQYF.

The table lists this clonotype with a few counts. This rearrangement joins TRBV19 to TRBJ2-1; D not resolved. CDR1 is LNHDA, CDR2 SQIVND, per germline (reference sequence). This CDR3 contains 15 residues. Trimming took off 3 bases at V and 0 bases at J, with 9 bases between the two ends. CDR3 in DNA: TGTGCCAGTAGTATTCACCAGGTCTCCTACAATGAGCAGTTCTTC. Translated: CASSIHQVSYNEQFF.

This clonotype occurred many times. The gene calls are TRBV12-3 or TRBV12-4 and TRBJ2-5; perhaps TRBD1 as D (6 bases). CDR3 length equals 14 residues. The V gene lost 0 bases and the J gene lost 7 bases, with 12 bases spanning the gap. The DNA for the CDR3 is TGTGCCAGCAGTTTAGCGGGGGCCCCTGGGACCCAGTACTTC. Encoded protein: CASSLAGAPGTQYF.

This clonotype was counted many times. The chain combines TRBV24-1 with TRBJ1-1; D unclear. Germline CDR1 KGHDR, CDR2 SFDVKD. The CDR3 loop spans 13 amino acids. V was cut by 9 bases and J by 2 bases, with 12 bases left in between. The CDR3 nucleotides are TGTGCCACCCAGAAGGGCCGTAACACTGAAGCTTTCTTT. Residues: CATQKGRNTEAFF.

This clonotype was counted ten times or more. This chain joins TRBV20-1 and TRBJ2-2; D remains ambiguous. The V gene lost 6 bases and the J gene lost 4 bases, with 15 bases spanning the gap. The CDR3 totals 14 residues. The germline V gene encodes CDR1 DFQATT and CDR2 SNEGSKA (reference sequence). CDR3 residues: CSATSITGTGELFF. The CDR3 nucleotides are TGCAGTGCCACAAGCATCACGGGCACCGGGGAGCTGTTTTTT.

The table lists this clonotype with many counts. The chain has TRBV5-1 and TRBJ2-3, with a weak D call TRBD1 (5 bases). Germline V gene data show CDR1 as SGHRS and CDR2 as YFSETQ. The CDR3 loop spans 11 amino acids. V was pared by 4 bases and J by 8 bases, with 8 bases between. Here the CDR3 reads CASSDRGTQYF. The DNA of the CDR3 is TGCGCCAGCAGCGATAGGGGTACGCAGTATTTT. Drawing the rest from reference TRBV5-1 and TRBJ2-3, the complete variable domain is KAGVTQTPRYLIKTRGQQVTLSCSPISGHRSVSWYQQTPGQGLQFLFEYFSETQRNKGNFPGRFSGRQFSNSRSEMNVSTLELGDSALYLCASSDRGTQYFGPGTRLTVL.

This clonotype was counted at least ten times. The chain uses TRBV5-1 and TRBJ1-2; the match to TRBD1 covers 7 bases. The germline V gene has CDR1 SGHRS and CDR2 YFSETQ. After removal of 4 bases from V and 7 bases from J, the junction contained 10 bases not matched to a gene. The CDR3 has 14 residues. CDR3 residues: CASSPEGAIVGYTF. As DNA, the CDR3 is TGCGCCAGCAGCCCGGAGGGGGCTATTGTTGGCTACACCTTC.

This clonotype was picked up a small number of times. CDR3 DNA sequence: TGTGCCAGCAGCTGGGCAGGACTCCGCTCTGGGGCCAACGTCCTGACTTTC. Translation gives CASSWAGLRSGANVLTF. This chain uses TRBV27 with TRBJ2-6, with D maybe TRBD2 (5 bases). This CDR3 contains 17 residues. Germline assignment: CDR1 MNHEY and CDR2 SMNVEV (reference sequence). The ends were cut back, 6 bases at V and 0 bases at J, with 15 bases in the middle.

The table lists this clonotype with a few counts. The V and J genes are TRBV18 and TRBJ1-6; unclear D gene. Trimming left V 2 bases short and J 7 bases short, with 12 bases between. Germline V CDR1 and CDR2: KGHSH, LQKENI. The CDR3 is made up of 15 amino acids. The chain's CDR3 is CASSPAGGANSPLHF. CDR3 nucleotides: TGTGCCAGCTCACCAGCAGGAGGAGCAAATTCACCCCTCCACTTT.

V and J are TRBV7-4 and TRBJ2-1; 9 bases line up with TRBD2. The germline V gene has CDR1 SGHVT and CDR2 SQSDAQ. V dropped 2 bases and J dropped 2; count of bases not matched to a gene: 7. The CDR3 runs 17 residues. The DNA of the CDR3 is TGTGCCAGCAGCTTAAAGGTGGCTAGCGGGGCCTACAATGAGCAGTTCTTC. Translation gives CASSLKVASGAYNEQFF.

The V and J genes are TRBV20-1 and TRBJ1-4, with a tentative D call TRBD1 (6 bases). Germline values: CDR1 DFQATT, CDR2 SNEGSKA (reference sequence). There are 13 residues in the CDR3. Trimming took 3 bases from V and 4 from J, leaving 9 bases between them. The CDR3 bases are TGCAGTGCTAGGACAGGAGTTAATGAAAAACTGTTTTTT. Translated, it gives CSARTGVNEKLFF.

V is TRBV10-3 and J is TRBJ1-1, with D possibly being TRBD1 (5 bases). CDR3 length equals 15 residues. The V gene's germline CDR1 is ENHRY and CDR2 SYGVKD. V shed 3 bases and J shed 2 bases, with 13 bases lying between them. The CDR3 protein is CAISERTLSNTEAFF. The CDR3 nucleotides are TGTGCCATCAGTGAAAGGACACTGAGTAACACTGAAGCTTTCTTT.

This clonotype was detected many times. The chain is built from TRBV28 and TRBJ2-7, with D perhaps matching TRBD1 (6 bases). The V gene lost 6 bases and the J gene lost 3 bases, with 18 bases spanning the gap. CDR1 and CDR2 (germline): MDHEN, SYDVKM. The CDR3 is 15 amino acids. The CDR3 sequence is CASSPQGRRLYEQYF. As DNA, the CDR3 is TGTGCCAGCAGCCCCCAGGGGCGAAGGCTCTACGAGCAGTACTTC.

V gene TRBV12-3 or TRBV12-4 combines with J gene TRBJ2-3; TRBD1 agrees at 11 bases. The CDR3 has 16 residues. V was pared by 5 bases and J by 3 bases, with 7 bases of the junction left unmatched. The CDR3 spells CASSVGTGGTTDTQYF. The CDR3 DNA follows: TGTGCCAGCAGTGTTGGGACAGGGGGTACGACAGATACGCAGTATTTT.

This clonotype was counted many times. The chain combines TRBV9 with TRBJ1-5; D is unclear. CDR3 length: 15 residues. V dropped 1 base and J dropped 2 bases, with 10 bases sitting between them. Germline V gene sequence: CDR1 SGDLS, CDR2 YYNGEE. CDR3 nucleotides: TGTGCCAGCAGCGTATCCGACATGGGCAATCAGCCCCAGCATTTT. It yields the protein CASSVSDMGNQPQHF.

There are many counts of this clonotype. This CDR3 reads CASRVGGSNQPQHF. DNA for the CDR3: TGTGCCAGCAGAGTAGGAGGAAGCAATCAGCCCCAGCATTTT. The chain carries TRBV7-2 and TRBJ1-5; D remains ambiguous. The CDR3 sequence is 14 residues long. With 6 bases removed from V and 1 base from J, the gap between germline ends came to 10 bases. The germline V gene encodes CDR1 SGHTA and CDR2 FQGNSA.

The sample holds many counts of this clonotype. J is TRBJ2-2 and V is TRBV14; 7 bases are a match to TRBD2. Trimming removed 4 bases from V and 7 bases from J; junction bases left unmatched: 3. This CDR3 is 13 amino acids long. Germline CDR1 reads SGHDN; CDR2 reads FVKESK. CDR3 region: CASSLAGLGELFF. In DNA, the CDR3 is TGTGCCAGCAGCCTAGCGGGCCTCGGGGAGCTGTTTTTT.

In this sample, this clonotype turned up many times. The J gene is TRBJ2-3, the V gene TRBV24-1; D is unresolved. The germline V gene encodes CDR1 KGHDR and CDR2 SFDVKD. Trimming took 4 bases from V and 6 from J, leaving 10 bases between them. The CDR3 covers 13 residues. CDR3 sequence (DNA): TGTGCCACCAGTGAAGTTTCGGGTGATACGCAGTATTTT. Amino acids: CATSEVSGDTQYF.